This TCR beta chain was captured in a study of identical twins. This clonotype has more than one count but fewer than ten. Its antigen is undetermined. Whole-study results and caveats: In drawing conclusions, the study used cross-sectional statistical analysis and did not follow the same donors. The study found excess low generation probability among twin-shared out-of-frame alpha sequences.

Between the trimmed V and J ends, which lost 2 bases and 2 bases, there was a span of 10 bases. Germline V gene lookup returns CDR1 SNHLY and CDR2 FYNNEI. CDR3 length equals 14 residues. In every case, the donor was a healthy Caucasian. TCRdb re-derived calls from the 5' RACE reads in MiXCR, one entry per CDR3 protein. Of 220,000 or so distinct CDR3 sequences in the sample, approximately 7% are singletons; the top ten hold approximately 3.6%. This same sample was also part of a study on yellow fever vaccine responses in identical twins.

This sequence was found in a young woman in good health. The material sequenced was memory (CD45RO+) T cells sorted from blood. The V call is TRBV2, the J call TRBJ2-7, with a possible D match to TRBD1 (6 bases). DNA for the CDR3: TGTGCCAGCAGTGAACAGGGGAGAGCCTACGAGCAGTACTTC. It is translated as CASSEQGRAYEQYF.